This T cell receptor (beta chain) was documented in a study of blood T cells in healthy people across ages. Combining a sample-barcoded 5' primer with a J-beta primer mix, a second PCR ran for about 6 to 11 cycles. TCRdb re-derived calls from the 5' RACE reads in MiXCR, one entry per CDR3 protein. The sample yields 550,000 to 750,000 distinct CDR3 sequences, under 25% seen once. This clonotype was counted a few times. Total RNA was extracted at no less than 6 micrograms per sample. Material for sequencing was blood. The receptor was isolated from a man between 70 and 80 years old in good health.

CDR3 DNA sequence: TGTGCCAGCGCCGCGTCAGGGGCAGATACGCAGTATTTT. This translates into CASAASGADTQYF. V and J are TRBV6-2 or TRBV6-3 and TRBJ2-3; D might be TRBD1 (6 bases). Trimming took off 8 bases at V and 4 bases at J, with 13 bases between the two ends. The CDR3 is 13 residues long. Per germline, CDR1 MNHEY and CDR2 SVGEGT.